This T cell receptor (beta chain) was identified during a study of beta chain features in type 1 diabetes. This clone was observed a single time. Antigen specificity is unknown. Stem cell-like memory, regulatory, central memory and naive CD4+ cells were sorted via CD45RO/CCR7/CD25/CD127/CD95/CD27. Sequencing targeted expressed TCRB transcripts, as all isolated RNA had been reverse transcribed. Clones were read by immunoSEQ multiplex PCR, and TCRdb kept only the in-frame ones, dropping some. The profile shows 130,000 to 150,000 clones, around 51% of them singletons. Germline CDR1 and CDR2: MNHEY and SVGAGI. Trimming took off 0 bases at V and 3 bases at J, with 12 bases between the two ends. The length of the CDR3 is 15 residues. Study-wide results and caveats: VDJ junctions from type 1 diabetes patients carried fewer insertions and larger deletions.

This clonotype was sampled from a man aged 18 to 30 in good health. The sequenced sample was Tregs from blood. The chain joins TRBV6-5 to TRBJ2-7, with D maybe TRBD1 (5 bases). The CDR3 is CASSYSSGMVYEQYF. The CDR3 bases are TGTGCCAGCAGTTACTCGTCAGGGATGGTCTACGAGCAGTACTTC.